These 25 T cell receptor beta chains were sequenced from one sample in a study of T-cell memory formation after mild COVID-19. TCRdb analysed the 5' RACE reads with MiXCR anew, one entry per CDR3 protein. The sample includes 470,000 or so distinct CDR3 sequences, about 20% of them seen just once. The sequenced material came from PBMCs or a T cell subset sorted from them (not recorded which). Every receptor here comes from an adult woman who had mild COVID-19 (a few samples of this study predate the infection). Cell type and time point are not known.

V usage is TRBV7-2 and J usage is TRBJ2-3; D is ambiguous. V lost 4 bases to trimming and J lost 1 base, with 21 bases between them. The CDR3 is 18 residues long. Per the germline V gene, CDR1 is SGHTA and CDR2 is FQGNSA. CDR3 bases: TGTGCCAGCAGCTCCCTGGGTTATAGCAGAATAGGCACAGATACGCAGTATTTT. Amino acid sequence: CASSSLGYSRIGTDTQYF.

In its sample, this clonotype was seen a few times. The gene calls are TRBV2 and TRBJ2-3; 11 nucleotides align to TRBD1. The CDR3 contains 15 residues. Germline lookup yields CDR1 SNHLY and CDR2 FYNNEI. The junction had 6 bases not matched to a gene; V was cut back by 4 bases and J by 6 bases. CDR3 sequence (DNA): TGTGCCAGCAGTGTAGGGACAGGGGGGGCCGATACGCAGTATTTT. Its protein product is CASSVGTGGADTQYF.

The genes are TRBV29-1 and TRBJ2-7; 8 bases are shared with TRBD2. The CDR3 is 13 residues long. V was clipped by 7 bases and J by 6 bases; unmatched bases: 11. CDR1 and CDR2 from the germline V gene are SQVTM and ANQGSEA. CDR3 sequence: CSAGLGFMGEQYF. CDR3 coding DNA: TGCAGCGCGGGACTAGGATTCATGGGCGAGCAGTACTTC.

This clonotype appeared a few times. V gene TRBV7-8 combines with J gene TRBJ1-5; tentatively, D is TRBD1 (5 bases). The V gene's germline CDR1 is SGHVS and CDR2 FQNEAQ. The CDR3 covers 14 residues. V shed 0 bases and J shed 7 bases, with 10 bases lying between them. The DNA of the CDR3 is TGTGCCAGCAGCTTAGCCCAGGGAGGCCAGCCCCAGCATTTT. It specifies CASSLAQGGQPQHF.

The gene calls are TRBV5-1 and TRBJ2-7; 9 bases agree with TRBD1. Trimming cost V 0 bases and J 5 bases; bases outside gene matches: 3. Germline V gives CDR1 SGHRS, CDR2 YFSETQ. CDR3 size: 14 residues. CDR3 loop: CASSLGDREDEQYF. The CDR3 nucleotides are TGCGCCAGCAGCTTGGGGGACAGGGAAGACGAGCAGTACTTC. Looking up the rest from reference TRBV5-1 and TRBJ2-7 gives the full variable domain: KAGVTQTPRYLIKTRGQQVTLSCSPISGHRSVSWYQQTPGQGLQFLFEYFSETQRNKGNFPGRFSGRQFSNSRSEMNVSTLELGDSALYLCASSLGDREDEQYFGPGTRLTVT.

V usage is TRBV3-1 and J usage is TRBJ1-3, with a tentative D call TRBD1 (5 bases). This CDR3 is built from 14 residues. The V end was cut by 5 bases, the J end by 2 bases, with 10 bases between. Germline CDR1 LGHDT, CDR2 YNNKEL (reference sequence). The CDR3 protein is CASSYGTAGNTIYF. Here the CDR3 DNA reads TGTGCCAGCAGCTATGGGACGGCTGGAAACACCATATATTTT.

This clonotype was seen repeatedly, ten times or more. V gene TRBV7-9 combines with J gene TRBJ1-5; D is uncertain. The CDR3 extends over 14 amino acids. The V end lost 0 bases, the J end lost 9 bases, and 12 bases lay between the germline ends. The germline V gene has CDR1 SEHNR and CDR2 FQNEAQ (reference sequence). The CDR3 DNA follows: TGTGCCAGCAGCTTAGCGATGGGTACAACGCCCCAGCATTTT. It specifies CASSLAMGTTPQHF. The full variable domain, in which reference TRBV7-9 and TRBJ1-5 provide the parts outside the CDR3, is DTGVSQNPRHKITKRGQNVTFRCDPISEHNRLYWYRQTLGQGPEFLTYFQNEAQLEKSRLLSDRFSAERPKGSFSTLEIQRTEQGDSAMYLCASSLAMGTTPQHFGDGTRLSIL.

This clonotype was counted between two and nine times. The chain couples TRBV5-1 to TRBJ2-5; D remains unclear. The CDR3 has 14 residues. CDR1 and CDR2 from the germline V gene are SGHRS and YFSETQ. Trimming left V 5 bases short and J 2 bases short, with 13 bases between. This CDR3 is CASRAGSSQETQYF. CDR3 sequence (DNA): TGCGCCAGCAGGGCCGGTAGCAGTCAAGAGACCCAGTACTTC.

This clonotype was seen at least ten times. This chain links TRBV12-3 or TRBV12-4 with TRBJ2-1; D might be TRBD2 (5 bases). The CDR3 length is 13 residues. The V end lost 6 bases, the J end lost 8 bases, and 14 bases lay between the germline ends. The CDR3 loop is CASSLGVAHEQFF. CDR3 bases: TGTGCCAGCAGCCTCGGGGTAGCTCATGAGCAGTTCTTC.

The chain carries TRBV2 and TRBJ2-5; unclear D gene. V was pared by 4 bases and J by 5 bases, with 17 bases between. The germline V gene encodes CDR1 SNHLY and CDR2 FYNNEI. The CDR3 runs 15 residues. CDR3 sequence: CASSGISRLPETQYF. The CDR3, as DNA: TGTGCCAGCAGTGGGATCTCTCGACTTCCGGAGACCCAGTACTTC. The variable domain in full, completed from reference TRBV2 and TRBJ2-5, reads EPEVTQTPSHQVTQMGQEVILRCVPISNHLYFYWYRQILGQKVEFLVSFYNNEISEKSEIFDDQFSVERPDGSNFTLKIRSTKLEDSAMYFCASSGISRLPETQYFGPGTRLLVL.

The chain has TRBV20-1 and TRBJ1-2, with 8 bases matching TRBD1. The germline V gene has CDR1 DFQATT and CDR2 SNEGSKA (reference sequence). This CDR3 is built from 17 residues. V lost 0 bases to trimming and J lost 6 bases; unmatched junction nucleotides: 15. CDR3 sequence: CSARDSTRAGGRNGYTF. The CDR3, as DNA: TGCAGTGCTAGAGATAGCACACGTGCAGGGGGCAGAAATGGCTACACCTTC.

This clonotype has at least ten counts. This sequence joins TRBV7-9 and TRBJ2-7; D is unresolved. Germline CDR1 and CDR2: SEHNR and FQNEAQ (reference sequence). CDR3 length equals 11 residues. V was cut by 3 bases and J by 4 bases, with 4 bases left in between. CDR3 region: CASSFQYEQYF. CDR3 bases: TGTGCCAGCAGCTTCCAATACGAGCAGTACTTC.

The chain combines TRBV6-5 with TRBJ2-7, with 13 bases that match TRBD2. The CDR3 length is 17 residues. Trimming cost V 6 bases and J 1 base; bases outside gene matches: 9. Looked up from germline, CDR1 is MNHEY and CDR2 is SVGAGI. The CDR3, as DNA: TGTGCCAGCAGCCGACTAGCGGGAGGAATTCTATCCTACGAGCAGTACTTC. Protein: CASSRLAGGILSYEQYF.

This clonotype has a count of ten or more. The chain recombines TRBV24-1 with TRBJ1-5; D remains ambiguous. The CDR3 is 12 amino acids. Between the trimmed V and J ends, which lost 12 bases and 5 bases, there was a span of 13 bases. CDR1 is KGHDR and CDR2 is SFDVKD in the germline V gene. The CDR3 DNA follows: TGTGCCCCGGAGGACGTAGATCAGCCCCAGCATTTT. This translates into CAPEDVDQPQHF.

The CDR3 reads CASSSVTGNTEAFF. In DNA form, the CDR3 reads TGTGCCAGCAGCTCAGTGACAGGGAACACTGAAGCTTTCTTT. The V and J genes are TRBV5-4 and TRBJ1-1; a weak D match, TRBD1 (6 bases). This CDR3 is 14 amino acids long. CDR1 is SGHNT, CDR2 YYREEE, per germline (reference sequence). With 3 bases removed from V and 1 base from J, the gap between germline ends came to 10 bases.

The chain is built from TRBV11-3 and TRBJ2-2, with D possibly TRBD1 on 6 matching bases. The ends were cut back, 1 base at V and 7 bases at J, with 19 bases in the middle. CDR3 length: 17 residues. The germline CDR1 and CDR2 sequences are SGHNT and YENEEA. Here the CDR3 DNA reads TGTGCCAGCAGCTTAGTTCTTACCATCACAGGGCACGGGGAGCTGTTTTTT. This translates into CASSLVLTITGHGELFF.

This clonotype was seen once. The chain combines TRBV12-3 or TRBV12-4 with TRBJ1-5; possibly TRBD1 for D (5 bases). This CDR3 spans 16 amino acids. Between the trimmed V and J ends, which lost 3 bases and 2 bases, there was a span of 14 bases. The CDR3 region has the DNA TGTGCCAGCAGTTTCAATAGTGGGGGAGGCAATCAGCCCCAGCATTTT. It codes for CASSFNSGGGNQPQHF.

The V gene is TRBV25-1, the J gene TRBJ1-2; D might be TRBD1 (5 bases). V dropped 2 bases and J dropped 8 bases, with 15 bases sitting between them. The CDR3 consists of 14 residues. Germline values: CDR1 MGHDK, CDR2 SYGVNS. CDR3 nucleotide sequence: TGTGCCAGCAGTGAAGAGGGGCCAGTTCGAGGCTACACCTTC. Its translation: CASSEEGPVRGYTF.

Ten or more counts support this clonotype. The CDR3 loop is CASSSSAYEQYF. CDR3 DNA: TGCGCCAGCAGCTCGTCTGCCTACGAGCAGTACTTC. This chain uses TRBV5-1 with TRBJ2-7; D remains ambiguous. Germline loops: CDR1 SGHRS, CDR2 YFSETQ. The V gene lost 3 bases and the J gene lost 2 bases, with 6 bases spanning the gap. The CDR3 totals 12 residues.

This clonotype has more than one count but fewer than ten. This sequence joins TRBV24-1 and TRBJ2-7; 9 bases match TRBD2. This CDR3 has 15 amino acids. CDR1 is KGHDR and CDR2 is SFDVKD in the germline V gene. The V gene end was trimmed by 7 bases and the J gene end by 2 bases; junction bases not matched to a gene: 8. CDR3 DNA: TGTGCCACCAGCCCGGGACTAGCCGTTACCTACGAGCAGTACTTC. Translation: CATSPGLAVTYEQYF.

The CDR3 spells CASSPPGDQETQYF. The CDR3 DNA reads as TGTGCCAGCAGCCCCCCCGGAGACCAAGAGACCCAGTACTTC. The rearrangement uses TRBV5-5 and TRBJ2-5, with D uncertain. The CDR3 sequence is 14 residues long. V lost 4 bases to trimming and J lost 0 bases, with 10 bases between them. Germline V gives CDR1 SGHKS, CDR2 YYEKEE (reference sequence).

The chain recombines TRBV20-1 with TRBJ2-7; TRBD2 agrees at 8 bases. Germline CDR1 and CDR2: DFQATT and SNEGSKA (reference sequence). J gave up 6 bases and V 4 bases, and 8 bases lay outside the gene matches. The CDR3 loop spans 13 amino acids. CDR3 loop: CSAKKAGAGEQYF. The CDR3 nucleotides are TGCAGTGCTAAGAAAGCGGGAGCTGGCGAGCAGTACTTC.

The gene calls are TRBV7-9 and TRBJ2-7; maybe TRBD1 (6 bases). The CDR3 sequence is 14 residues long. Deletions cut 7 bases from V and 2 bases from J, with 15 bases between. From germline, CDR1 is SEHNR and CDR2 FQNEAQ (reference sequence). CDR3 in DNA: TGTGCCAGCACCCTAGGGGCAGGGGCCTACGAGCAGTACTTC. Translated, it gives CASTLGAGAYEQYF.

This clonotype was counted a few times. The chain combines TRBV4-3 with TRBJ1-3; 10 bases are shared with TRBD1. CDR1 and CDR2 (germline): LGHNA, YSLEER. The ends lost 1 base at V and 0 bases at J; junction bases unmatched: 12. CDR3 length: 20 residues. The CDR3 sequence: CASSQGWRDRGISSGNTIYF. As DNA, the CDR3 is TGCGCCAGCAGCCAAGGGTGGCGGGACAGGGGCATCAGCTCTGGAAACACCATATATTTT.

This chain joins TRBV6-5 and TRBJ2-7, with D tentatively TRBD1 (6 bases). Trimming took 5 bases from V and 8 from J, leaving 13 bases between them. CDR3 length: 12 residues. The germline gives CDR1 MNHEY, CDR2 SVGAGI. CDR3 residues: CASSPGTGQQYF. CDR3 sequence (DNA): TGTGCCAGCAGTCCTGGTACAGGGCAGCAGTACTTC.